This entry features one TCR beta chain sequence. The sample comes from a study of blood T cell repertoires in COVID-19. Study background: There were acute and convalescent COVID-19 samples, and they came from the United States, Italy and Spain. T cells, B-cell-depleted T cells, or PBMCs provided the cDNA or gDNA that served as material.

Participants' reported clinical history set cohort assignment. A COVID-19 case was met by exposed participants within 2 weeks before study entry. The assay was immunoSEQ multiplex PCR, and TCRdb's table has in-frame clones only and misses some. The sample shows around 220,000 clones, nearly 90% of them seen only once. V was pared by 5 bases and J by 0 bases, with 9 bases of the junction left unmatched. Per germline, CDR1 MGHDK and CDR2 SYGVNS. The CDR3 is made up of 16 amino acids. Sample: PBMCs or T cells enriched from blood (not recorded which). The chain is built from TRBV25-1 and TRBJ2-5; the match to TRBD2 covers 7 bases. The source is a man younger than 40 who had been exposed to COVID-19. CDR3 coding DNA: TGTGCCAGCAGTTTTGTCACCGGGGGGTACCAAGAGACCCAGTACTTC. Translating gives CASSFVTGGYQETQYF.